These T cell receptor beta chains were read from a single sample in a study of blood T cell repertoires in COVID-19. Sequencing used immunoSEQ multiplex PCR; TCRdb keeps in-frame clones, though not all of them. Seen here are roughly 220,000 clones, approximately 80% observed once, and the top ten hold about 20%. Sequencing was carried out using peripheral blood. The source is a man younger than 40 with active or convalescent COVID-19. Both conserved end residues are part of each CDR3. The D gene is left open where the match is weak.

v_call	cdr3_length	d_call	j_call	cdr3_aa	cdr3_nt
TRBV7-9	14	NA	TRBJ2-1	CASSLAGGPDEQFF	TGTGCCAGCAGCTTAGCGGGGGGGCCGGATGAGCAGTTCTTC
TRBV4-3	16	TRBD1	TRBJ2-7	CASSQDPGQGPYEQYF	TGCGCCAGCAGCCAAGATCCGGGACAGGGACCATACGAGCAGTACTTC
TRBV30	15	NA	TRBJ1-1	CAWSSLGAGGPEAFF	TGTGCCTGGAGCTCCCTTGGGGCCGGCGGACCTGAAGCTTTCTTT
TRBV9	14	TRBD1	TRBJ2-7	CASSTPDRAYEQYF	TGTGCCAGCAGCACCCCCGACAGGGCCTACGAGCAGTACTTC
TRBV28	13	NA	TRBJ1-5	CAGAAFSNQPQHF	TGTGCCGGAGCCGCTTTTAGCAATCAGCCCCAGCATTTT
TRBV10-3	11	NA	TRBJ2-3	CAISAGDTQYF	TGTGCCATCAGTGCGGGGGATACGCAGTATTTT
TRBV28	15	NA	TRBJ1-1	CASSLIQGMNTEAFF	TGTGCCAGCAGTTTAATCCAGGGGATGAACACTGAAGCTTTCTTT
TRBV7-3	13	TRBD1	TRBJ1-2	CASSSGGGYGYTF	TGTGCCAGCAGCTCAGGGGGCGGCTATGGCTACACCTTC
TRBV7-2	12	NA	TRBJ2-7	CASSPIRGEQYF	TGTGCCAGCAGCCCCATTAGAGGCGAGCAGTACTTC
TRBV24-1	16	TRBD1	TRBJ2-1	CATSDQGQLPYNEQFF	TGTGCCACCAGTGACCAGGGACAGCTCCCCTACAATGAGCAGTTCTTC
TRBV15	19	NA	TRBJ1-5	CATSRDEWGNSEGNQPQHF	TGTGCCACCAGCAGAGATGAGTGGGGAAATTCGGAGGGCAATCAGCCCCAGCATTTT
TRBV5-1	12	NA	TRBJ2-2	CASSQASGELFF	TGCGCCAGCAGCCAAGCGTCCGGGGAGCTGTTTTTT
TRBV27	15	TRBD1	TRBJ1-5	CASSNRGLSNQPQHF	TGTGCCAGCAGTAACAGGGGATTGAGCAATCAGCCCCAGCATTTT
TRBV19	15	NA	TRBJ1-5	CASTRTGPSNQPQHF	TGTGCCAGTACCCGAACAGGGCCCAGCAATCAGCCCCAGCATTTT